This T cell receptor beta chain was obtained from a study of cytomegalovirus exposure and HLA in healthy donors (dated by TCRdb to between 2016 and 2019). Regarding the study in general: An earlier analysis of approximately 640 of the donors reported roughly 300 Gb of sequence data and roughly 110 million unique TCR beta sequences from around 200 million T cells. Approximately 300 gigabases of sequencing data and around 80 million unique TCR sequences made up an early release that covered about 640 HLA-typed donors. Of the 350 to 450 genotyped donors, roughly 80% fell in the genetic ancestry cluster associated with self-reported Caucasian donors. The study aimed to test whether cataloging public T cell receptors could reveal signatures of past pathogen exposure. The T cell repertoires of around 730 subjects were profiled by immunosequencing and related to cytomegalovirus serostatus. A separate validation cohort of 100 to 150 different subjects was used in addition to the approximately 610-subject first cohort. The study combined high-throughput TCR immunosequencing, statistical association of individual TCRs with disease status, and machine learning to predict cytomegalovirus infection status. A later analysis re-examined previously published TCR beta repertoires from several hundred donors and added high-resolution HLA genotyping to investigate patterns of TCR occurrence. Rather than drawing on any new phenotypic data, the later analysis identified candidate immune exposures from TCR beta sequences and the way those sequences occurred across donors. In an earlier analysis of a few hundred of the donors, high-throughput TCR beta sequencing was used to judge whether each TCR beta V gene segment behaved as functional or pseudogenic. Donor age, sex, ethnicity and CMV serostatus were compiled together with the repertoire data. Genome-wide SNP genotypes for about three fifths of the 666 donors were used in a later genetic analysis, which treated that subset as a discovery cohort. Every discovery cohort repertoire had been produced on one sequencing platform. Class I and class II HLA loci were covered by the typing at four-digit resolution. The number of typed donors differed by locus: about 620-640 for A, B, C, DRB1 and DQB1; 500 to 550 for DQA1; 606 for DPA1; and roughly 490 for DPB1. Because of strong linkage in the cohort, roughly five DR-DQ haplotypes were treated as single units for association and clustering. Across approximately 400 genotyped donors of the cohort, an average of roughly 230,000 unique TCR beta nucleotide sequences per donor were sequenced, and 15% to 20% of those sequences were non-productive.

Receptors were amplified or captured by the immunoSEQ multiplex PCR assay. The multiplex PCR relied on a mix of 60 forward primers for TCR Vbeta segments and 13 reverse primers for TCR Jbeta segments. The CDR3 region of rearranged TCR beta genes was amplified from genomic DNA by a multiplex PCR assay. On the Illumina HiSeq System, the amplified TCR beta libraries were sequenced as 87-base-pair reads. The authors' analysis ran thus. Across the 500 to 850 repertoires, a later analysis counted 80 million or so unique TCR beta chains, approximately 10 million of which were shared by at least two donors. Raw reads were error-corrected and collapsed into unique sequences by a nearest-neighbor algorithm in which closely related sequences were merged to remove PCR and sequencing errors. CDR3 sequences were aligned to IMGT reference sequences to assign V, D and J gene segments. Each retained sequence needed at least a six-nucleotide match to both a V gene segment and a J gene segment. Rearrangements were classified as productive when the CDR3 lacked stop codons and remained in frame with V and J, and all other rearrangements were classified as non-productive. CDR3 was defined according to IMGT convention as the region running from the second conserved V-encoded cysteine to the conserved J-encoded phenylalanine. In an earlier analysis of around 600 of the donors, sequences lacking an unambiguous match to a single V gene segment were excluded. An earlier analysis of fewer than 650 of the donors classified V segments as functional when productive rearrangements were above 56.7% and as segregating when the standard deviation between donors was above 5%. A statistical classification framework was developed to diagnose cytomegalovirus status using the catalog of TCR beta chain sequences. A later analysis assigned V and J genes by comparing TCR nucleotide sequences with IMGT/GENE-DB human TR gene sequences. A later analysis assigned CDR3 sequences and most-parsimonious VDJ recombination scenarios with the TCRdist pipeline. In a later analysis, every TCR beta chain was defined by the combination of its CDR3 amino acid sequence and its V-gene family, and reads without a unique V-gene family were dropped. A later analysis removed 592 highly shared, low-generation-probability nucleotide sequences to deal with suspected cross-contamination and a sequencing artifact. For each public chain, a later analysis derived a clonal expansion index from normalized ranks of inferred template counts within each repertoire. Generation probabilities in a later analysis came from a VDJ recombination model fitted to out-of-frame rearrangements, and those results were checked against IGoR. In a later analysis, hypergeometric tests were used to score TCR-TCR, TCR-HLA and TCR-CMV co-occurrence, with a repertoire-size bias correction applied to TCR pairs. To estimate false discovery rates, a later analysis permuted the HLA or CMV assignments 20 times. In a later analysis, co-occurring TCRs were grouped with DBSCAN, and TCRdist sequence similarity was added when clustering was performed within HLA-allele-positive subsets. Repertoires with fewer than 30,000 or more than 120,000 public chains, plus five repertoires with anomalous nucleotide sharing, were excluded from co-occurrence clustering. TCRdb stores this immuneACCESS table with in-frame sequences only. Part of the clones is absent; in the studies checked, under half of the shortfall reflects unresolved V genes, and no reason is known for the rest. V, J and clone size are taken as reported in that table, and D and trimming were inferred from the DNA itself. The sample table contains fewer than 200,000 clones; only one count was recorded for roughly 73% of them. The top ten hold roughly 5% of the sample.

The cohort comprised fewer than 700 healthy bone marrow donors. At the time of sampling, every cohort member was nominally healthy, though immune exposures that went unrecorded were likely present. The donor tested CMV seronegative and was one of the 352 seronegative cohort members. Every donor gave a peripheral blood sample, and the peripheral blood mononuclear cells from that sample were used for TCR beta sequencing. The Qiagen DNeasy Blood Extraction Kit was used to extract genomic DNA from the blood cell samples. Taken from the germline V gene (reference sequence), the CDR1 and CDR2 loops are GTSNPN and SVGIG. Deletion took 6 bases off V and 2 bases off J, with a span of 11 bases between the germline ends. Reading from cysteine to phenylalanine, the CDR3 counts 13 amino acids. Of all the DNA, just the CDR3 is kept, 39 bases in frame from base 1. The study at large found these results: In an earlier analysis of more than 500 of the donors, most TCR beta V segments appeared in productive rearrangements about 90% or about 30% of the time, broadly matching IMGT annotations. When HLA alleles, especially DR and DQ, strongly co-occurred, TCR associations were difficult to assign to individual alleles. Because counts were too low, 15 to 20 rarely observed V segments, including chromosome 9 orphons, were excluded from the earlier analysis of 587 of the donors. A group of highly shared sequence variants was considered likely to be a technical artifact of the sequencing pipeline. According to the authors, the approach could potentially be generalized to other disease states and immunological phenotypes. The presence/absence analyses assumed that sequencing depth was roughly uniform across donors, and that assumption may not be true. A later analysis reported that several top co-occurrence clusters appeared linked to parvovirus B19, influenza, CMV and Epstein-Barr virus. The classifier was reported to diagnose cytomegalovirus status with high specificity and sensitivity in both the original and validation cohorts. Compared with the roughly 700-donor mean, donors in an Asian-associated ancestry cluster had fewer N-insertions in productive TCRs, according to a later genetic analysis. According to a later analysis, TCR association rates differed among HLA loci, with DRB1 alleles showing the most associated TCRs and HLA-C alleles showing the fewest. A few of the identified cytomegalovirus-associated TCR beta chains were confirmed in vitro to be specific for cytomegalovirus antigens. HLA typing was unavailable for some donors at each locus, so association tests used only the typed subset. The study listed 164 TCR beta chains as associated with cytomegalovirus. A later genetic analysis associated a missense DCLRE1C variant with V-gene and J-gene trimming of TCR beta chains, and an independent cohort replicated the association. Most CMV-associated TCR beta chains appeared to be HLA-restricted in a later analysis, and the HLA associations seemed to be driven largely by CMV exposure. A further reported finding was that TCR beta sequences accurately predicted the HLA-A and HLA-B alleles for most subjects in the first cohort. Some IMGT-functional V segments, including TRBV6-2 and TRBV6-3, could not be told apart with the 87-base-pair reads, so those segments were excluded. Immune exposure information for the cohort was limited to CMV serostatus. Compared with equally common non-associated chains, HLA-associated TCR beta chains in a later analysis were more clonally expanded and had lower generation probabilities. At a false discovery rate of 0.05, a later analysis linked some 18,000 TCR beta sequences to specific HLA alleles. Correlated functional status among segregating V segments might reflect linkage disequilibrium, but an unknown experimental factor could not be ruled out. Across donors, most TCR sequences were observed very rarely, whereas some public TCRs were present in many individuals. This cohort had only TCR beta chains sequenced, and the lack of alpha or paired-chain data limited which features could be detected.

To note about this clone: No cognate antigen has been identified for it. Per-base quality was not reported, and no clone a single base away is much larger than it.

This receptor was identified in a male donor in good health and CMV-seronegative. The material sequenced was PBMCs. Recombination linked TRBV30 to TRBJ1-3; the D gene is perhaps TRBD1, from 6 matching bases. The bases read TGTGCCTGCTCTGGGACAACTGGAAACACCATATATTTT. Its protein product is CACSGTTGNTIYF.